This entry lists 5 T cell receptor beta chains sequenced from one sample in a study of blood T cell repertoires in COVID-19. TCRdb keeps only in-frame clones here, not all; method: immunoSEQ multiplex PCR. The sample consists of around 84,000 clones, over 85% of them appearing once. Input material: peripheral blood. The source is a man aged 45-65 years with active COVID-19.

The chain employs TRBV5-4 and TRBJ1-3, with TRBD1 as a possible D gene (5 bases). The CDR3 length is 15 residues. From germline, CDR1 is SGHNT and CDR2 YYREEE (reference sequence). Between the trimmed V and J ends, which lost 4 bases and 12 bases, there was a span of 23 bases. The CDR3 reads CASSNILGARGDIYF. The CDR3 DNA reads TGTGCCAGCAGCAATATACTTGGGGCTCGTGGTGACATATATTTT.

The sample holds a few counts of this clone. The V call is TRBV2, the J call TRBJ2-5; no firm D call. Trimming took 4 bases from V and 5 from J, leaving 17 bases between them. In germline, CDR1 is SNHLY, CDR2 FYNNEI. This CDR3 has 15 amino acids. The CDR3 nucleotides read TGTGCCAGCAGTGTGTCCCCGGAGTTACGGGAGACCCAGTACTTC. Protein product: CASSVSPELRETQYF.

In DNA, the CDR3 is TGTGCCACCAGCAGAGGGACAGGGAACACTGAAGCTTTCTTT. It codes for CATSRGTGNTEAFF. The rearrangement links TRBV15 to TRBJ1-1; 7 bases are shared with TRBD1. The germline gives CDR1 LNHNV, CDR2 YYDKDF (reference sequence). This CDR3 has 14 amino acids. V trimming: 1 base; J trimming: 1 base; junction bases outside the gene matches: 0.

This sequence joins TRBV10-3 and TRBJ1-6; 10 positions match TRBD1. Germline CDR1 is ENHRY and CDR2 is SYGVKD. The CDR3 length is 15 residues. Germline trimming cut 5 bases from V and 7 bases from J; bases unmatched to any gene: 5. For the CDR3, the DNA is TGTGCCATCAGTCGACAGGGGGCAGAGAATTCACCCCTCCACTTT. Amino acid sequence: CAISRQGAENSPLHF.

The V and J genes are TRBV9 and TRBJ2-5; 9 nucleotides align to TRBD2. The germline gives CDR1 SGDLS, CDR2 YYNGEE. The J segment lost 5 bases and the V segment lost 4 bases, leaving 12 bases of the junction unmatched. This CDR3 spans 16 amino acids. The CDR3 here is CASSLNSGGTSETQYF. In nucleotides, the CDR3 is TGTGCCAGCAGCCTAAATAGCGGGGGAACCTCCGAGACCCAGTACTTC.